This entry lists 25 T cell receptor beta chains sequenced from one sample in a study of T cell responses to AZD1222 COVID-19 vaccine (dated by TCRdb to 2020 to 2023). The time point label for this specimen denotes: about 28 days (+/-7) after the second vaccine dose. Libraries came from the immunoSEQ multiplex PCR assay. TCRdb took over this immuneACCESS table, retaining in-frame rearrangements with V and J assigned. Such tables are incomplete; in checked studies, under half of the missing clones stem from an unresolved V gene, and the remainder is unexplained. The sample includes approximately 150,000 clones, with roughly 88% observed a single time. Together, the top ten hold about 1.8% of the sample. The sample was peripheral blood, taken 28 days after the second AZD1222 dose. These receptors were collected from an adult who received the AZD1222 COVID-19 vaccine.

This chain joins TRBV29-1 and TRBJ1-2; 7 bases map to TRBD1. The CDR3 is made up of 15 amino acids. With 3 bases clipped from V and 0 bases from J, the junction kept 7 bases outside the gene matches. Germline-derived CDR1 and CDR2 are SQVTM and ANQGSEA. This CDR3 reads CSVEGGRGANYGYTF. In DNA form, the CDR3 reads TGCAGCGTTGAGGGGGGCAGGGGGGCTAACTATGGCTACACCTTC.

V is TRBV9 and J is TRBJ2-7, with TRBD1 matching 8 bases. Trimming removed 0 bases from V and 1 base from J; junction bases left unmatched: 9. Germline CDR1 and CDR2: SGDLS and YYNGEE. There are 17 residues in the CDR3. CDR3 sequence (DNA): TGTGCCAGCAGCGTAGGGGCCGGGACAGGACTATCCTACGAGCAGTACTTC. This sequence encodes CASSVGAGTGLSYEQYF.

This chain joins TRBV6-6 and TRBJ1-2, with 7 bases aligning to TRBD1. The V and J ends lost 4 bases and 9 bases, in that order; junction bases with no gene match: 17. Germline CDR1 and CDR2: MNHNY and SVGAGI (reference sequence). The CDR3 runs 16 residues. The CDR3 DNA reads TGTGCCAGCAGTTCCCCACCCCCGGGACAGCCCGAAAGCTACACCTTC. Encoded protein: CASSSPPPGQPESYTF.

Here the CDR3 reads CASSLDALYGYTF. The CDR3 DNA follows: TGTGCCAGCAGCTTAGACGCCCTCTATGGCTACACCTTC. The chain links TRBV7-2 to TRBJ1-2; D is undetermined. V was shortened by 1 base and J by 4 bases, with 7 bases between the two germline ends. The CDR3 totals 13 residues. Germline CDR1 is SGHTA and CDR2 is FQGNSA.

The chain couples TRBV5-1 to TRBJ1-1; D gene uncertain. Trimming took off 6 bases at V and 1 base at J, with 10 bases between the two ends. From germline, CDR1 is SGHRS and CDR2 YFSETQ. The CDR3 totals 13 residues. The CDR3 sequence: CASKRRANTEAFF. CDR3 nucleotides: TGCGCCAGCAAGAGGCGGGCGAACACTGAAGCTTTCTTT.

This chain uses TRBV7-8 with TRBJ2-3, with D unresolved. From germline, CDR1 is SGHVS and CDR2 FQNEAQ. This CDR3 is built from 14 residues. Between the trimmed V and J ends, which lost 3 bases and 1 base, there was a span of 8 bases. The CDR3 sequence is CASSFPGGTDTQYF. CDR3 nucleotides: TGTGCCAGCAGCTTTCCGGGCGGCACAGATACGCAGTATTTT. Full variable domain (rest looked up from reference TRBV7-8 and TRBJ2-3): GAGVSQSPRYKVAKRGQDVALRCDPISGHVSLFWYQQALGQGPEFLTYFQNEAQLDKSGLPSDRFFAERPEGSVSTLKIQRTQQEDSAVYLCASSFPGGTDTQYFGPGTRLTVL.

This chain links TRBV10-3 with TRBJ2-1; D uncertain. V lost 6 bases and J lost 1, with 16 bases in between. The germline CDR1 and CDR2 sequences are ENHRY and SYGVKD. The CDR3 consists of 16 residues. The CDR3 nucleotides are TGTGCCATCAGCGGGTCTGTTGTGGAGTCCTACAATGAGCAGTTCTTC. It codes for CAISGSVVESYNEQFF.

The chain employs TRBV5-1 and TRBJ2-7; 10 positions agree with TRBD2. Germline V gene data show CDR1 as SGHRS and CDR2 as YFSETQ. J lost 7 bases, V lost 4 bases, and 5 bases had no gene match. There are 13 residues in the CDR3. CDR3 sequence: CASSTQLAGEQYF. In DNA form, the CDR3 reads TGCGCCAGCAGCACTCAACTAGCGGGGGAGCAGTACTTC.

The count of this clone is one. The rearrangement joins TRBV19 to TRBJ2-1, with D maybe TRBD2 (6 bases). V lost 6 bases to trimming and J lost 3 bases, with 12 bases between them. CDR1 is LNHDA and CDR2 is SQIVND in the germline V gene (reference sequence). The CDR3 totals 14 residues. The CDR3 loop reads CASRVSGDYNEQFF. The CDR3, as DNA: TGTGCCAGTAGGGTCTCGGGGGACTACAATGAGCAGTTCTTC. Based on the CDR3 plus reference TRBV19 and TRBJ2-1, the full variable domain is DGGITQSPKYLFRKEGQNVTLSCEQNLNHDAMYWYRQDPGQGLRLIYYSQIVNDFQKGDIAEGYSVSREKKESFPLTVTSAQKNPTAFYLCASRVSGDYNEQFFGPGTRLTVL.

The V call is TRBV6-5, the J call TRBJ2-5; D not certain. The CDR3 is 12 amino acids. V was shortened by 6 bases and J by 5 bases, with 10 bases between the two germline ends. Germline V lookup: CDR1 MNHEY, CDR2 SVGAGI. The CDR3 coding sequence is TGTGCCAGCAGGTACAGCGCGGAGACCCAGTACTTC. Translating it yields CASRYSAETQYF.

V gene TRBV29-1 combines with J gene TRBJ2-5, with 12 bases matching TRBD1. After removal of 7 bases from V and 5 bases from J, the junction contained 5 bases not matched to a gene. Germline CDR1 is SQVTM and CDR2 is ANQGSEA. This CDR3 region has 13 residues. The CDR3, as DNA: TGCAGCGGAGGGACAGGGGGCTTGGAGACCCAGTACTTC. This translates into CSGGTGGLETQYF.

The CDR3, as DNA: TGTGCCAGCTCACCCGGACAGGGCCTCGACGCTTTCTTT. It codes for CASSPGQGLDAFF. The V and J genes are TRBV18 and TRBJ1-1; 8 nucleotides match TRBD1. The germline CDR1 and CDR2 sequences are KGHSH and LQKENI. This CDR3 is 13 amino acids long. V was pared by 3 bases and J by 11 bases, with 8 bases of the junction left unmatched.

The V and J genes are TRBV6-1 and TRBJ1-1; D is unresolved. The V gene's germline CDR1 is MNHNS and CDR2 SASEGT. The CDR3 spans 16 residues. Trimming removed 2 bases at V and 8 bases at J, with 21 bases between. In DNA form, the CDR3 reads TGTGCCAGCAGTGAAAGGTCCCTTGTAGGGCCGGCGGAAGCTTTCTTT. Protein: CASSERSLVGPAEAFF.

The chain links TRBV12-3 or TRBV12-4 to TRBJ1-5; a weak D match, TRBD1 (6 bases). This CDR3 is built from 13 residues. The V end lost 7 bases, the J end lost 3 bases, and 10 bases lay between the germline ends. The CDR3 DNA reads as TGTGCCAGCAACAACAGGGACAATCAGCCCCAGCATTTT. Protein: CASNNRDNQPQHF.

The CDR3 DNA is TGTGCCAGCAGCCCTGGGGGGAACACTGAAGCTTTCTTT. Protein product: CASSPGGNTEAFF. The chain combines TRBV9 with TRBJ1-1, with D maybe TRBD1 (5 bases). This CDR3 comprises 13 residues. Germline V gene lookup returns CDR1 SGDLS and CDR2 YYNGEE. Trimming took off 4 bases at V and 1 base at J, with 8 bases between the two ends.

This chain joins TRBV5-1 and TRBJ2-1, with 8 bases lining up with TRBD2. V was pared by 1 base and J by 4 bases, with 4 bases of the junction left unmatched. The CDR3 is 15 residues long. Per germline, CDR1 SGHRS and CDR2 YFSETQ. CDR3 amino acids: CASSLMAGGYNEQFF. CDR3 sequence (DNA): TGCGCCAGCAGCTTGATGGCGGGGGGTTACAATGAGCAGTTCTTC.

The chain carries TRBV7-6 and TRBJ1-4; D perhaps matches TRBD1 (5 bases). This CDR3 contains 14 residues. CDR1 and CDR2 from the germline V gene are SGHVS and FNYEAQ. Trimming cost V 0 bases and J 3 bases, with 5 bases left between them. CDR3 in DNA: TGTGCCAGCAGCTTAGCCAGGGCTAATGAAAAACTGTTTTTT. Its protein product is CASSLARANEKLFF.

The chain recombines TRBV4-1 with TRBJ2-1; TRBD1 is a possible D gene (6 bases). This CDR3 comprises 17 residues. V lost 0 bases and J lost 6, with 18 bases in between. CDR1 and CDR2 from the germline V gene are MGHRA and YSYEKL. This CDR3 reads CASSQDGRTVYPNEQFF. The CDR3 coding sequence is TGCGCCAGCAGCCAAGACGGCAGGACAGTATATCCCAATGAGCAGTTCTTC.

This sequence joins TRBV9 and TRBJ1-1; no definite D call. The germline V and J ends were trimmed by 2 bases and 8 bases, with 16 bases remaining between them. Germline assignment: CDR1 SGDLS and CDR2 YYNGEE. This CDR3 region has 14 residues. CDR3 in amino acids: CASSVGLHQPEAFF. DNA of the CDR3: TGTGCCAGCAGCGTTGGACTCCACCAGCCGGAAGCTTTCTTT.

V usage is TRBV5-1 and J usage is TRBJ1-1; TRBD1 aligns across 7 bases. Germline assignment: CDR1 SGHRS and CDR2 YFSETQ. Unmatched junction bases numbered 2, after V lost 6 bases and J lost 0 bases. The CDR3 covers 13 residues. The CDR3 spells CASIGTVNTEAFF. In nucleotides, the CDR3 is TGCGCCAGCATTGGGACAGTGAACACTGAAGCTTTCTTT.

The chain joins TRBV5-1 to TRBJ1-2, with 10 bases fitting TRBD1. CDR1 and CDR2 (germline): SGHRS, YFSETQ. The length of the CDR3 is 15 residues. V shed 3 bases and J 8 bases; nucleotides not matched to a gene: 10. The chain's CDR3 is CASSSPGQGIQGYTF. In DNA, the CDR3 is TGCGCCAGCAGCTCGCCGGGACAGGGGATCCAAGGCTACACCTTC.

The rearrangement uses TRBV6-5 and TRBJ1-5; D may be TRBD1 (5 bases). The CDR3 totals 12 residues. Germline lookup yields CDR1 MNHEY and CDR2 SVGAGI. V was clipped by 7 bases and J by 9 bases, with 13 bases between them. The CDR3 sequence is CASMDILGPQHF. CDR3 DNA: TGTGCCAGCATGGACATCCTAGGGCCCCAGCATTTT.

The chain recombines TRBV2 with TRBJ1-1; 10 bases line up with TRBD1. CDR3 length equals 14 residues. The germline V gene has CDR1 SNHLY and CDR2 FYNNEI. With V trimmed by 7 bases and J by 5 bases, 7 bases remained unmatched. The CDR3 sequence: CASKKGGQGTEAFF. In nucleotides, the CDR3 is TGTGCCAGCAAAAAAGGGGGACAGGGGACTGAAGCTTTCTTT.

The CDR3 region has the DNA TGTGCCAGCAGTTTCCGGGACAGGGGATACAATGAGCAGTTCTTC. Protein sequence: CASSFRDRGYNEQFF. The V gene is TRBV6-5, the J gene TRBJ2-1, with 10 bases aligning to TRBD1. The CDR3 contains 15 residues. Germline CDR1 reads MNHEY; CDR2 reads SVGAGI. The junction had 4 bases not matched to a gene; V was cut back by 4 bases and J by 4 bases.

The count of this clone is one. V is TRBV7-2 and J is TRBJ1-4, with TRBD1 matching over 7 bases. V trimming: 5 bases; J trimming: 5 bases; junction bases outside the gene matches: 5. CDR3 length: 14 residues. CDR1 is SGHTA, CDR2 FQGNSA, per germline. The CDR3 DNA reads TGTGCCAGCAGCCCCAGGGACAGCAATGAAAAACTGTTTTTT. Translated: CASSPRDSNEKLFF.